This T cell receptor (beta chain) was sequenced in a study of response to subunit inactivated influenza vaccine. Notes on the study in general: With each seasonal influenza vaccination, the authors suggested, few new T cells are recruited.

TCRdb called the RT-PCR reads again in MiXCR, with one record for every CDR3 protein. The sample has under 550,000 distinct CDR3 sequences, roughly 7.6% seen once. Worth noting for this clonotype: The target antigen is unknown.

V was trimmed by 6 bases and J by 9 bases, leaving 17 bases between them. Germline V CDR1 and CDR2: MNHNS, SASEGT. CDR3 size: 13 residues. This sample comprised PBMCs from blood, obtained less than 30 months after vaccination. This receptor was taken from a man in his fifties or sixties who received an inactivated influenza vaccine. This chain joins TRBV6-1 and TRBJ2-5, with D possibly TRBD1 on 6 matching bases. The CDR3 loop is CASSRGTGLAQYF. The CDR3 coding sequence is TGTGCCAGCAGCCGCGGAACAGGGCTGGCCCAGTACTTC.